A single sample is the source of the 9 T cell receptor beta chains below, sequenced in a study of beta chain features in type 1 diabetes. Reverse transcribing all isolated RNA meant expressed TCRB transcripts were sequenced. Repertoires were generated with immunoSEQ multiplex PCR, while TCRdb's copy carries only in-frame clones and drops some. The sample contains 200,000 to 250,000 clones, over 7.5% of which appear only once. Sequencing input: naive CD4+ T cells from blood. These receptors were obtained from a woman younger than 30 in good health.

In its sample, this clone was seen a few times. CDR3 sequence (DNA): TGTGCCAGTAGTGGTCAGATATCTGGAAACACCATATATTTT. Translation: CASSGQISGNTIYF. The chain is built from TRBV19 and TRBJ1-3; unclear D gene. The length of the CDR3 is 14 residues. V lost 5 bases and J lost 1, with 9 bases in between. Germline CDR1 LNHDA, CDR2 SQIVND (reference sequence). Full variable domain (missing parts from reference TRBV19 and TRBJ1-3): DGGITQSPKYLFRKEGQNVTLSCEQNLNHDAMYWYRQDPGQGLRLIYYSQIVNDFQKGDIAEGYSVSREKKESFPLTVTSAQKNPTAFYLCASSGQISGNTIYFGEGSWLTVV.

This clone turned up a few times. V is TRBV6-1 and J is TRBJ2-2; D gene ambiguous. The CDR3 length is 13 residues. Germline values: CDR1 MNHNS, CDR2 SASEGT. V lost 1 base and J lost 6, with 6 bases in between. CDR3 nucleotide sequence: TGTGCCAGCAGTGAAGGTTCGGCCGGGGAGCTGTTTTTT. Translation: CASSEGSAGELFF.

The chain recombines TRBV29-1 with TRBJ2-4; 8 bases align to TRBD2. The CDR3 sequence is 14 residues long. From germline, CDR1 is SQVTM and CDR2 ANQGSEA. Trimming at V came to 5 bases and at J to 8 bases, leaving 11 bases not matched to a gene. The CDR3 bases are TGCAGCGTTTCTCTCTCGGGGGGGGCTCACATTCAGTACTTC. It translates to CSVSLSGGAHIQYF.

This clone was seen only a few times. The chain carries TRBV4-2 and TRBJ2-1; TRBD2 matches 9 bases. The junction had 15 bases not matched to a gene; V was cut back by 4 bases and J by 8 bases. Looked up from germline, CDR1 is LGHNA and CDR2 is YNFKEQ. CDR3 length: 17 amino acids. CDR3 region: CASSPLAGRGGSDEQFF. CDR3 coding DNA: TGTGCCAGCAGCCCCCTAGCGGGGCGGGGGGGATCAGATGAGCAGTTCTTC.

The table lists this clone with a few counts. This sequence joins TRBV7-9 and TRBJ1-1; D uncertain. The length of the CDR3 is 14 residues. The germline V gene encodes CDR1 SEHNR and CDR2 FQNEAQ (reference sequence). Trimming took 8 bases from V and 4 from J, leaving 17 bases between them. The CDR3 reads CASELGVKSTEAFF. The CDR3 DNA sequence: TGTGCCAGCGAGTTAGGAGTGAAGAGCACTGAAGCTTTCTTT.

V is TRBV6-1 and J is TRBJ1-5; D is ambiguous. V lost 4 bases and J 0 bases, leaving 16 bases between the germline ends. Germline V lookup: CDR1 MNHNS, CDR2 SASEGT. The CDR3 spans 17 residues. In DNA form, the CDR3 reads TGTGCCAGCAGTGTCGGGTCATCTCCGGATAGCAATCAGCCCCAGCATTTT. Encoded protein: CASSVGSSPDSNQPQHF.

The chain carries TRBV11-2 and TRBJ2-4, with D perhaps matching TRBD1 (8 bases). V shed 5 bases and J shed 5 bases, with 19 bases lying between them. The CDR3 consists of 16 residues. Germline V gene data show CDR1 as SGHAT and CDR2 as FQNNGV. CDR3 sequence reads: CASSPWGGTGQNIQYF. The CDR3 DNA is TGTGCCAGCAGCCCCTGGGGAGGGACAGGACAAAACATTCAGTACTTC.

This chain connects TRBV11-2 to TRBJ2-2; no firm D call. The CDR3 sequence is 14 residues long. Deletions cut 3 bases from V and 2 bases from J, with 7 bases between. The germline gives CDR1 SGHAT, CDR2 FQNNGV. For the CDR3, the DNA is TGTGCCAGCAGCTTGGAGACCAACACCGGGGAGCTGTTTTTT. Its translation is CASSLETNTGELFF.

This clone has more than one count but fewer than ten. The chain joins TRBV4-1 to TRBJ2-5; 8 bases fit TRBD2. This CDR3 spans 16 amino acids. The germline CDR1 and CDR2 sequences are MGHRA and YSYEKL. The trim removed 2 bases at V and 4 bases at J, leaving 9 bases unmatched. CDR3 region: CASSQPSGGERETQYF. Here the CDR3 DNA reads TGCGCCAGCAGCCAACCCTCGGGGGGGGAGCGAGAGACCCAGTACTTC.